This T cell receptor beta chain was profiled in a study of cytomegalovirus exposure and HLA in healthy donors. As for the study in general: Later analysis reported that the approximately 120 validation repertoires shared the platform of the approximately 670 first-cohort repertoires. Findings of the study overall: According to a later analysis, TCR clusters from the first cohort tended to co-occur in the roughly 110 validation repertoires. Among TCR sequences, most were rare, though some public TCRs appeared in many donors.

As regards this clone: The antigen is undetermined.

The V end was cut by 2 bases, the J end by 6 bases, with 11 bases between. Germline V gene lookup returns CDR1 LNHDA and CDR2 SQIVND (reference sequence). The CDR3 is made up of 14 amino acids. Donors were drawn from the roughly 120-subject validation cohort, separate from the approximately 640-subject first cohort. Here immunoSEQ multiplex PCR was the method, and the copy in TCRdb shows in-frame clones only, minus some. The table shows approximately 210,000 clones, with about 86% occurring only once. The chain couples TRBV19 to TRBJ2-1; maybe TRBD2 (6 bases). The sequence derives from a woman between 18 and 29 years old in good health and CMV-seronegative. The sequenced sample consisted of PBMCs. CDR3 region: CASSIREIVNEQFF. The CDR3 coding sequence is TGTGCCAGTAGTATACGGGAGATTGTCAATGAGCAGTTCTTC. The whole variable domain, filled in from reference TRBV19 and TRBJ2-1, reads DGGITQSPKYLFRKEGQNVTLSCEQNLNHDAMYWYRQDPGQGLRLIYYSQIVNDFQKGDIAEGYSVSREKKESFPLTVTSAQKNPTAFYLCASSIREIVNEQFFGPGTRLTVL.